The TCR beta chain described here comes from a study of early T cells in non-severe SARS-CoV-2 infection. From the 5' RACE reads, TCRdb called clonotypes with MiXCR, one entry per CDR3 protein. The sample lists over 30,000 distinct CDR3 sequences, 6% to 7% occurring once. This clonotype was counted between two and nine times. CDR1 and CDR2 from the germline V gene are MDHEN and SYDVKM. CDR3 size: 13 residues. Trimming removed 2 bases at V and 5 bases at J, with 10 bases between. The chain combines TRBV28 with TRBJ2-7; D call uncertain. The sample consisted of whole blood. This TCR was sampled from an adult who was a healthcare worker with PCR-confirmed SARS-CoV-2 infection or an uninfected control (not recorded which). CDR3 region: CASSLGSSNEQYF. CDR3 DNA: TGTGCCAGCAGTTTAGGGTCCAGTAACGAGCAGTACTTC.